The text below deals with one TCR beta chain. In this sample, this clone turned up once. Its antigen remains unidentified. The input lacks base qualities; no much larger clone sits a single base away. The sample originates from a study of cytomegalovirus exposure and HLA in healthy donors (dated by TCRdb to about 2017). As for the study more broadly: According to an earlier analysis of around 600 of the donors, 150 million to 200 million T cells yielded 117 million unique TCR beta sequences and about 300 Gb of sequence data. Five DR-DQ haplotypes were treated as single units for association and clustering because of strong linkage in the cohort. An early release that covered about 600 HLA-typed donors contained around 300 gigabases of sequencing data and some 87 million unique TCR sequences. A later genetic analysis used genome-wide SNP genotypes for about 55% of the 666 donors, treating that subset as a discovery cohort. A later analysis re-examined previously published TCR beta repertoires from 500 to 700 donors and added high-resolution HLA genotyping to investigate patterns of TCR occurrence. High-throughput TCR immunosequencing, statistical association of individual TCRs with disease status, and machine learning were combined to predict cytomegalovirus infection status. Using immunosequencing, the study profiled T cell repertoires from 666 subjects and related those repertoires to cytomegalovirus serostatus. Donor age, sex, ethnicity and CMV serostatus were compiled together with the repertoire data. HLA typing covered class I and class II loci at four-digit resolution. An earlier analysis of more than 450 of the donors used high-throughput TCR beta sequencing to judge whether each TCR beta V gene segment behaved as functional or pseudogenic. The number of donors typed differed by locus, with about 629-640 for A, B, C, DRB1 and DQB1, more than 500 for DQA1, about 610 for DPA1, and under 490 for DPB1. All discovery cohort repertoires had been generated using a single sequencing platform. Among 300 to 500 genotyped donors of the cohort, an average of about 240,000 unique TCR beta nucleotide sequences was sequenced per donor, of which 15% to 20% were non-productive. Besides the first cohort of roughly 640 subjects, a separate validation cohort made up of over a hundred different subjects was used. Rather than drawing on any new phenotypic data, the later analysis identified candidate immune exposures from TCR beta sequences and the way those sequences occurred across donors. The genetic ancestry cluster associated with self-reported Caucasian donors included around four fifths of the roughly 380 genotyped donors. The study aimed to test whether cataloging public T cell receptors could reveal signatures of past pathogen exposure. Overall study outcomes, separate from this receptor: Most CMV-associated TCR beta chains appeared to be HLA-restricted in a later analysis, and the HLA associations seemed to be driven largely by CMV exposure. According to a later analysis, parvovirus B19, influenza, CMV and Epstein-Barr virus appeared linked to several top co-occurrence clusters. Specific HLA alleles were associated with more than 15,000 TCR beta sequences at a false discovery rate of 0.05 in a later analysis. The classifier was reported to diagnose cytomegalovirus status with high specificity and sensitivity in both the original and validation cohorts. A group of highly shared sequence variants was considered likely to be a technical artifact of the sequencing pipeline. In a later analysis, the rate of TCR association differed among HLA loci, with DRB1 alleles having the most associated TCRs and HLA-C alleles having the fewest. A further reported finding was that TCR beta sequences accurately predicted the HLA-A and HLA-B alleles for most subjects in the first cohort. In a later analysis, HLA-associated TCR beta chains were found to be more clonally expanded and to have lower generation probabilities than equally common non-associated chains. Immune exposure information for the cohort was limited to CMV serostatus. Because HLA typing was missing for some donors at each locus, association tests included only the typed subset. Presence/absence analyses assumed roughly uniform sequencing depth across donors, an assumption that may not hold. Linkage disequilibrium might explain the correlated functional status among segregating V segments, but an unknown experimental factor could not be excluded. An earlier analysis of around 500 of the donors showed that most TCR beta V segments appeared in productive rearrangements either about 87% or about 30% of the time, which broadly matched IMGT annotations. The earlier analysis of around 600 of the donors excluded roughly 16 rarely observed V segments, including chromosome 9 orphons, because counts were too low. The study gave a list of 150 to 200 TCR beta chains associated with cytomegalovirus. Compared with the 666-donor mean, donors in an Asian-associated ancestry cluster had fewer N-insertions in productive TCRs, according to a later genetic analysis. Assigning TCR associations to individual alleles was difficult when HLA alleles, especially DR and DQ, strongly co-occurred. According to the authors, the approach could potentially be generalized to other disease states and immunological phenotypes. Some IMGT-functional V segments, including TRBV6-2 and TRBV6-3, could not be distinguished by the 87-base-pair reads and were therefore excluded. Three of the identified cytomegalovirus-associated TCR beta chains were confirmed in vitro to be specific for cytomegalovirus antigens. This cohort had only TCR beta chains sequenced, and the lack of alpha or paired-chain data limited which features could be detected. While some public TCRs were present in many individuals, most TCR sequences turned up only very rarely across donors. V-gene and J-gene trimming of TCR beta chains was associated with a missense DCLRE1C variant in a later genetic analysis, and the association was replicated in an independent cohort.

The cohort consisted of 600 or so healthy bone marrow donors. At the time of sampling, every cohort member was nominally healthy, though immune exposures that went unrecorded were likely present. The donor was CMV seronegative and was included in the group of around 320 seronegative cohort members. Each donor provided a peripheral blood sample, and peripheral blood mononuclear cells were used for TCR beta sequencing. The Qiagen DNeasy Blood Extraction Kit was used to extract genomic DNA from the blood cell samples. After removal of 2 bases from V and 1 base from J, the junction retains 11 bases not matched to a gene. The cysteine opens and the phenylalanine closes a CDR3 of 17 amino acids. The read is trimmed to its CDR3 DNA, 51 bases read in frame from base 1. Reading the germline V gene gives CDR1 SGHVS and CDR2 FQNEAQ. The method behind the library was the immunoSEQ multiplex PCR assay. The multiplex PCR relied on a mix of 60 forward primers for TCR Vbeta segments and 13 reverse primers for TCR Jbeta segments. The CDR3 region of rearranged TCR beta genes was amplified from genomic DNA by a multiplex PCR assay. The amplified TCR beta libraries were sequenced on the Illumina HiSeq System as 87-base-pair reads. In the paper's pipeline: Across the 670 or so repertoires, a later analysis counted about 81 million unique TCR beta chains, 9.5 million to 12 million of which were shared by at least two donors. To remove PCR and sequencing errors, raw reads were error-corrected and collapsed into unique sequences using a nearest-neighbor algorithm that merged closely related sequences. To assign V, D and J gene segments, CDR3 sequences were aligned to IMGT reference sequences. Each retained sequence needed at least a six-nucleotide match to both a V gene segment and a J gene segment. A rearrangement was called productive if the CDR3 had no stop codons and remained in frame with V and J, and every other rearrangement was called non-productive. CDR3 was defined according to IMGT convention as the region running from the second conserved V-encoded cysteine to the conserved J-encoded phenylalanine. In an earlier analysis of around 540 of the donors, sequences lacking an unambiguous match to a single V gene segment were excluded. In an earlier analysis of 450 to 750 of the donors, a V segment was called functional when productive rearrangements were above 56.7%, and segregating when the standard deviation between donors exceeded 5%. A statistical classification framework was developed to diagnose cytomegalovirus status using the catalog of TCR beta chain sequences. V and J gene assignment, in a later analysis, came from comparing TCR nucleotide sequences with IMGT/GENE-DB human TR gene sequences. A later analysis assigned CDR3 sequences and most-parsimonious VDJ recombination scenarios with the TCRdist pipeline. A later analysis defined each TCR beta chain by its CDR3 amino acid sequence plus V-gene family, and excluded reads lacking a unique V-gene family. A later analysis removed 592 highly shared, low-generation-probability nucleotide sequences to deal with suspected cross-contamination and a sequencing artifact. In a later analysis, a clonal expansion index for each public chain was calculated from normalized within-repertoire ranks of inferred template counts. Generation probabilities in a later analysis came from a VDJ recombination model fitted to out-of-frame rearrangements, and those results were checked against IGoR. A later analysis scored TCR-TCR, TCR-HLA and TCR-CMV co-occurrence with hypergeometric tests, applying a repertoire-size bias correction to TCR pairs. False discovery rates were estimated in a later analysis by permuting HLA or CMV assignments 20 times. In a later analysis, co-occurring TCRs were grouped using DBSCAN, with TCRdist sequence similarity added in when clustering inside HLA-allele-positive subsets. Repertoires with fewer than 30,000 or more than 120,000 public chains, plus five repertoires with anomalous nucleotide sharing, were excluded from co-occurrence clustering. TCRdb stores this immuneACCESS table with in-frame sequences only. Part of the clones is absent; in the studies checked, under half of the shortfall reflects unresolved V genes, and no reason is known for the rest. V, J and clone size reflect that table, while D and trimming were determined from the DNA. This sample lists 130,000 or so clones; roughly four fifths were detected once. Together, the top ten hold 1.5% to 2% of the sample.

Sequencing was done on a sample of PBMCs. The TCR sequence derives from a man aged 35-49 years in good health and CMV-seronegative. This sequence uses TRBV7-8 and TRBJ2-7; 7 central bases correspond to TRBD2. The CDR3 reads CASSLNRGGSGSYEQYF. In nucleotide form, the sequence is TGTGCCAGCAGCTTAAACCGTGGCGGGAGTGGTTCCTACGAGCAGTACTTC.